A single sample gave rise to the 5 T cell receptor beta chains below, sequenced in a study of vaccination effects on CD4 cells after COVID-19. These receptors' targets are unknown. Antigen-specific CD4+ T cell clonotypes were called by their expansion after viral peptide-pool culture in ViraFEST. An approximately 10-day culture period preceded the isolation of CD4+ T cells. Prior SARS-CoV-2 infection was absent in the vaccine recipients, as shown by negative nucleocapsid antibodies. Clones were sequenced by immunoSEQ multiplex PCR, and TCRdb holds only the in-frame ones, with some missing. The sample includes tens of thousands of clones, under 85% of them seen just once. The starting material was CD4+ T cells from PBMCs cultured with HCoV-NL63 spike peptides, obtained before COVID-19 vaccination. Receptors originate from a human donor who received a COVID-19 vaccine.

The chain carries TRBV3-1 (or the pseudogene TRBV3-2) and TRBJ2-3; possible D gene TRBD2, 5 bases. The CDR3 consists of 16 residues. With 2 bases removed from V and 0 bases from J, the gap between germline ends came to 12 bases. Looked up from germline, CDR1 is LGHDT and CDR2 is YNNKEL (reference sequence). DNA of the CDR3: TGTGCCAGCAGCCAAAATCTAGCAGCAAGCACAGATACGCAGTATTTT. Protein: CASSQNLAASTDTQYF.

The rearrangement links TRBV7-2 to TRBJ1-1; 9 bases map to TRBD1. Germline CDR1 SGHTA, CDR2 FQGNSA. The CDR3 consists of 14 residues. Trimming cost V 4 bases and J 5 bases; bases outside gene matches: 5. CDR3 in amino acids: CASSSGTGRTEAFF. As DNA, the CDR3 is TGTGCCAGCAGCTCCGGGACAGGGAGGACTGAAGCTTTCTTT. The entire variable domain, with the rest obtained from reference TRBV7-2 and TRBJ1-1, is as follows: GAGVSQSPSNKVTEKGKDVELRCDPISGHTALYWYRQSLGQGLEFLIYFQGNSAPDKSGLPSDRFSAERTGGSVSTLTIQRTQQEDSAVYLCASSSGTGRTEAFFGQGTRLTVV.

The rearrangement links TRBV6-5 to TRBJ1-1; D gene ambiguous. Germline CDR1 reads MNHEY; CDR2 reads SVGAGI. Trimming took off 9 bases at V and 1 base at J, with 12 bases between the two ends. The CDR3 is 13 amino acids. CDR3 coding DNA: TGTGCCAGTACCGGGTCACCGAACACTGAAGCTTTCTTT. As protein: CASTGSPNTEAFF.

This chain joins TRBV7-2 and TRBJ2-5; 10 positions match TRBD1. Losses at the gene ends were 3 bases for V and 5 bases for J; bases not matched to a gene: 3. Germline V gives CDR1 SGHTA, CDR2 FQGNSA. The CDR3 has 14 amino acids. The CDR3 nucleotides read TGTGCCAGCAGCTTGGGACAGGGGTCGGAGACCCAGTACTTC. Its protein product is CASSLGQGSETQYF.

The CDR3 sequence is CASSLVLGTAETQYF. The CDR3 region has the DNA TGCGCCAGCAGCTTGGTCCTCGGGACGGCAGAGACCCAGTACTTC. V and J are TRBV5-1 and TRBJ2-5, with D perhaps given as TRBD1 or TRBD2 (5 bases each). With 0 bases removed from V and 4 bases from J, the gap between germline ends came to 13 bases. The CDR3 length is 15 residues. Germline CDR1 is SGHRS and CDR2 is YFSETQ.